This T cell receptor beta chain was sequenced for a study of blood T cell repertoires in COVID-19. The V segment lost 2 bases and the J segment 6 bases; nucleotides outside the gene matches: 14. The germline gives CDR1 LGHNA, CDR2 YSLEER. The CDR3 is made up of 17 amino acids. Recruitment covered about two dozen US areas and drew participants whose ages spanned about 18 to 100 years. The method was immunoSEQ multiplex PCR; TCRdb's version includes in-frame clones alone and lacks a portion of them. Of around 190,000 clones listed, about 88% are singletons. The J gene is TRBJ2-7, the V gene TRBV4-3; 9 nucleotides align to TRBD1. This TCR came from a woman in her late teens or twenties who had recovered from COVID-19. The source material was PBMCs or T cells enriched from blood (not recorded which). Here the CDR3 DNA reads TGCGCCAGCAGCCAATCTTCTGCCTGGACAGGGGATAGCGAGCAGTACTTC. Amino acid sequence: CASSQSSAWTGDSEQYF.